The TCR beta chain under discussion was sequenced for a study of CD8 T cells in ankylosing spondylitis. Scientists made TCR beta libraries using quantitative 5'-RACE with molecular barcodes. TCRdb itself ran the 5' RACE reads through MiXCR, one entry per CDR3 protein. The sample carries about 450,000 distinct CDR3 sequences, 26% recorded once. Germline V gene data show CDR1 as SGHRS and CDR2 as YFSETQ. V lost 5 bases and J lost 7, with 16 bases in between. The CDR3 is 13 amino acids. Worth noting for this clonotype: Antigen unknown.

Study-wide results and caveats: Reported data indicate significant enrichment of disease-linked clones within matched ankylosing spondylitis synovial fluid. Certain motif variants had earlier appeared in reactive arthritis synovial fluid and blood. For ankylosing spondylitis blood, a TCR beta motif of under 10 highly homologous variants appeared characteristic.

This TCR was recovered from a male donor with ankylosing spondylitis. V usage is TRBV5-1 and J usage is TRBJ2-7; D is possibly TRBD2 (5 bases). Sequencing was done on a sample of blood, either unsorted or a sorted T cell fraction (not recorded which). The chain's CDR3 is CASRADSTGEQYF. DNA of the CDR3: TGCGCCAGCAGGGCGGATTCCACGGGGGAGCAGTACTTC.